This T cell receptor (beta chain) was identified during a study of metastatic and nonmetastatic thyroid tumors. About the study: Both malignant and benign thyroid patients supplied peripheral blood and tumor or nodule tissue samples, across which the repertoires of these patients were then compared.

CDR1 SGDLS and CDR2 YYNGEE come from the germline V gene. The CDR3 loop spans 18 amino acids. With 3 bases removed from V and 4 bases from J, the gap between germline ends came to 22 bases. Original analysis: Clinicopathological groups differed in CDR3, with these differences serving to build a distant-metastasis classifier for papillary thyroid cancer. TCRdb re-called the PCR reads through MiXCR. Here the V and J calls rest on TCRdb's processing, not on the authors' analysis. Here the sample spans about 7,400 clones, 25% to 30% being singletons. General study findings and limits: Benign nodules reportedly had significantly lower TCR beta diversity than malignant thyroid tumors in blood and tumor.

Before thyroid surgery, none of the patients had received any treatment. This clone has just a few counts. The antigen remains undetermined. This chain links TRBV9 with TRBJ1-4; D is perhaps TRBD1 (6 bases). The origin of this receptor is a male donor with papillary thyroid cancer or a benign thyroid nodule (not recorded which). Some clones in this sample may be carry-over from other donors' samples. Sequenced input: adjacent normal tissue. The CDR3 is CASSASPLMDSNNEKLFF. CDR3 coding DNA: TGTGCCAGCAGCGCTTCGCCCCTCATGGACAGCAATAATGAAAAACTGTTTTTT.